The clone carrying this T cell receptor (beta chain) was seen only once. The length of the CDR3 is 15 residues. From germline, CDR1 is SGHDT and CDR2 YYEEEE. After removal of 2 bases from V and 9 bases from J, the junction contained 5 bases not matched to a gene. The data stem from a study of blood T cell repertoires in COVID-19. Study background: There were acute and convalescent COVID-19 samples, and they came from the United States, Italy and Spain.

Libraries were prepared by immunoSEQ multiplex PCR; TCRdb keeps only in-frame clonotypes and omits some of them. The profile covers over 200,000 clones, with under 85% appearing a single time and 1.8% taken by the ten largest. Ages ranged from about 18 to 89 years, with residence in around 24 US areas. Grouping used clinical history reported by participants in a survey and questionnaire. The chain couples TRBV5-6 to TRBJ1-6, with TRBD1 matching over 10 bases. The specimen sequenced was PBMCs or T cells enriched from blood (not recorded which). The sequence came from a man in his sixties who had recovered from COVID-19. The CDR3 loop reads CASSLPGQGTSPLHF. CDR3 sequence (DNA): TGTGCCAGCAGCTTACCGGGACAGGGGACTTCACCCCTCCACTTT.